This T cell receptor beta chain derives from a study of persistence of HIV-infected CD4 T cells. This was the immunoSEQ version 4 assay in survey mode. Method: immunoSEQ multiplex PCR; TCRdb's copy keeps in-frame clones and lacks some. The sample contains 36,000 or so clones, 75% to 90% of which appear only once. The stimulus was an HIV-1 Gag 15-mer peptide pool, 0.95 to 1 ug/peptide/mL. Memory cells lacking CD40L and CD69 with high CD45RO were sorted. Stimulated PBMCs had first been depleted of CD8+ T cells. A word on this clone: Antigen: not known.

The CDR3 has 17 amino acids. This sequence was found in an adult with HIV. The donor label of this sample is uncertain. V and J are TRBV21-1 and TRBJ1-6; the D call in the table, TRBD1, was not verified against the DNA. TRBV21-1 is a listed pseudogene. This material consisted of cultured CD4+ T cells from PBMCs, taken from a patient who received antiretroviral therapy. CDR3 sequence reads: CASSETPDRGYNSPLHF. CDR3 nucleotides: TGTGCCAGCAGCGAAACCCCGGACAGGGGTTATAATTCACCCCTCCACTTT.